A selection of T cell receptor beta chains follows, all from one sample in a study of cytomegalovirus exposure and HLA in healthy donors. TCRdb's table, derived via immunoSEQ multiplex PCR, lists solely in-frame clones and lacks some. The table includes under 150,000 clones, approximately 81% detected once. Sequenced sample: PBMCs. The receptors derive from a man aged 30 to 39 in good health and CMV-seropositive. The CDR3 runs from the conserved cysteine through the conserved F or W. The D gene is left open where the match is weak. Expanded clones are given a class, and other clones once, few, many or no size at all.

J: TRBJ2-1
size: .
D: TRBD2
V: TRBV11-1
CDR3: CASSATGTRFGEQFF
DNA: TGTGCCAGCAGCGCGACCGGGACTAGGTTTGGTGAGCAGTTCTTC

J: TRBJ2-2
size: .
D: TRBD1
V: TRBV28
CDR3: CASSLFQGAGELFF
DNA: TGTGCCAGCAGTTTATTTCAGGGGGCCGGGGAGCTGTTTTTT

J: TRBJ1-3
size: .
D: TRBD1
V: TRBV7-2
CDR3: CASSPGGLGGNTIYF
DNA: TGTGCCAGCAGCCCAGGGGGCCTAGGGGGTAACACCATATATTTT

J: TRBJ2-7
size: .
D: .
V: TRBV10-3
CDR3: CAISRDKSYEQYF
DNA: TGTGCCATCAGTCGGGACAAGTCCTACGAGCAGTACTTC

J: TRBJ2-3
size: .
D: TRBD1
V: TRBV11-3
CDR3: CASSLTGGSRTDTQYF
DNA: TGTGCCAGCAGCTTAACAGGGGGCTCTAGGACAGATACGCAGTATTTT

J: TRBJ2-1
size: once
D: .
V: TRBV2
CDR3: CASRADILVHEQFF
DNA: TGTGCCAGCAGGGCAGATATACTAGTCCATGAGCAGTTCTTC

J: TRBJ2-1
size: .
D: TRBD2
V: TRBV13
CDR3: CASSLVAAWEILAGRDEQFF
DNA: TGTGCCAGCAGCTTAGTAGCGGCTTGGGAGATACTAGCGGGTCGCGATGAGCAGTTCTTC

J: TRBJ2-5
size: .
D: .
V: TRBV27
CDR3: CASSPLGSPVLEQYF
DNA: TGTGCCAGCAGCCCCCTTGGGAGCCCCGTTTTGGAGCAGTACTTC

J: TRBJ2-1
size: .
D: .
V: TRBV11-2
CDR3: CASSRYTGEQFF
DNA: TGTGCCAGCAGCCGATATACGGGTGAGCAGTTCTTC

J: TRBJ2-5
size: .
D: TRBD1
V: TRBV6-1
CDR3: CASSGRTGWRGETQYF
DNA: TGTGCCAGCAGTGGGCGGACAGGGTGGCGGGGAGAGACCCAGTACTTC

J: TRBJ2-2
size: .
D: .
V: TRBV9
CDR3: CASSFKPSSGNTGELFF
DNA: TGTGCCAGCAGCTTCAAACCTAGCTCCGGAAACACCGGGGAGCTGTTTTTT

J: TRBJ2-6
size: .
D: .
V: TRBV12-1
CDR3: CASSSDRGLNSGANVLTF
DNA: TGTGCCAGCAGCTCCGACAGGGGGTTAAACTCTGGGGCCAACGTCCTGACTTTC

J: TRBJ2-5
size: .
D: TRBD2
V: TRBV6-1
CDR3: CASTPGTSGKETQYF
DNA: TGTGCCAGCACTCCGGGGACTAGCGGCAAAGAGACCCAGTACTTC

J: TRBJ1-5
size: .
D: .
V: TRBV15
CDR3: CATSSEGDTWNQPQHF
DNA: TGTGCCACCAGCAGTGAAGGGGACACCTGGAATCAGCCCCAGCATTTT

J: TRBJ1-1
size: .
D: .
V: TRBV11-2
CDR3: CASSLGQGRTEAFF
DNA: TGTGCCAGCAGCTTAGGGCAGGGAAGAACTGAAGCTTTCTTT

J: TRBJ1-2
size: .
D: .
V: TRBV30
CDR3: CAWSEISRGAYGYTF
DNA: TGTGCCTGGAGCGAAATTTCCAGGGGAGCCTATGGCTACACCTTC

J: TRBJ1-1
size: .
D: .
V: TRBV27
CDR3: CASSLIPTHPNTEAFF
DNA: TGTGCCAGCAGTTTAATCCCGACACATCCGAACACTGAAGCTTTCTTT

J: TRBJ2-7
size: .
D: TRBD2
V: TRBV27
CDR3: CASSLLAGGLSYEQYF
DNA: TGTGCCAGCAGTTTGCTAGCGGGAGGCCTCTCCTACGAGCAGTACTTC

J: TRBJ2-2
size: .
D: .
V: TRBV7-6
CDR3: CAIPVGGAGFTGELFF
DNA: TGTGCCATCCCCGTGGGGGGAGCGGGTTTTACCGGGGAGCTGTTTTTT

J: TRBJ2-6
size: .
D: .
V: TRBV7-2
CDR3: CASSPDRTGGAGANVLTF
DNA: TGTGCCAGCAGCCCAGATCGTACGGGCGGGGCTGGGGCCAACGTCCTGACTTTC

J: TRBJ1-4
size: .
D: .
V: TRBV9
CDR3: CASSPQGGSTNEKLFF
DNA: TGTGCCAGCAGCCCCCAAGGGGGAAGCACTAATGAAAAACTGTTTTTT

J: TRBJ1-4
size: .
D: .
V: TRBV14
CDR3: CASSQSASREKLFF
DNA: TGTGCCAGCAGCCAATCCGCGTCCAGGGAAAAACTGTTTTTT

J: TRBJ2-7
size: .
D: TRBD1
V: TRBV5-4
CDR3: CASSLRDSYEQYF
DNA: TGTGCCAGCAGCTTGAGGGACAGCTACGAGCAGTACTTC

J: TRBJ2-1
size: .
D: TRBD2
V: TRBV6-5
CDR3: CATRLAGGLYNEQFF
DNA: TGTGCCACCCGACTAGCGGGAGGCCTATACAATGAGCAGTTCTTC

J: TRBJ2-7
size: .
D: TRBD2
V: TRBV4-2
CDR3: CASSQDMIAGVGSYEQYF
DNA: TGTGCCAGCAGCCAAGATATGATAGCGGGAGTGGGTAGCTACGAGCAGTACTTC

J: TRBJ2-2
size: .
D: TRBD1
V: TRBV11-3
CDR3: CASSPRRGGKTGELFF
DNA: TGTGCCAGCAGCCCCCGAAGAGGGGGCAAGACCGGGGAGCTGTTTTTT

J: TRBJ2-5
size: .
D: .
V: TRBV7-9
CDR3: CASSFRPDNSGETQYF
DNA: TGTGCCAGCAGCTTCAGACCGGACAATTCGGGAGAGACCCAGTACTTC

J: TRBJ1-1
size: once
D: TRBD1
V: TRBV5-6
CDR3: CASSLDRGPEAFF
DNA: TGTGCCAGCAGCTTGGACAGGGGCCCTGAAGCTTTCTTT

J: TRBJ2-5
size: .
D: .
V: TRBV28
CDR3: CASTELGGGGGETQYF
DNA: TGTGCCAGCACCGAATTGGGGGGAGGGGGTGGAGAGACCCAGTACTTC

J: TRBJ2-2
size: .
D: .
V: TRBV7-9
CDR3: CASSFPPRTAYTGELFF
DNA: TGTGCCAGCAGCTTCCCACCTCGGACAGCTTACACCGGGGAGCTGTTTTTT

J: TRBJ1-6
size: few
D: TRBD1
V: TRBV5-1
CDR3: CASSLQGGQNSPLHF
DNA: TGCGCCAGCAGCTTGCAGGGGGGCCAAAATTCACCCCTCCACTTT

J: TRBJ2-5
size: once
D: .
V: TRBV7-9
CDR3: CASSSPGGARETQYF
DNA: TGTGCCAGCAGCTCCCCTGGGGGCGCCAGGGAGACCCAGTACTTC

J: TRBJ2-7
size: .
D: .
V: TRBV5-4
CDR3: CASSLGIPSSEQYF
DNA: TGTGCCAGCAGCCTGGGTATTCCGAGCTCCGAGCAGTACTTC

J: TRBJ1-4
size: .
D: TRBD1
V: TRBV9
CDR3: CASSVTDRQGKLFF
DNA: TGTGCCAGCAGCGTCACGGACAGGCAAGGAAAACTGTTTTTT

J: TRBJ1-2
size: .
D: TRBD1
V: TRBV4-1
CDR3: CASSQDLGTGGLTF
DNA: TGCGCCAGCAGCCAGGATTTGGGGACAGGGGGCCTAACCTTC

J: TRBJ2-7
size: .
D: TRBD2
V: TRBV7-2
CDR3: CASSLGAGGYYEQYF
DNA: TGTGCCAGCAGCTTAGGAGCGGGGGGTTACTACGAGCAGTACTTC

J: TRBJ2-5
size: .
D: TRBD1
V: TRBV18
CDR3: CASSPGQGARETQYF
DNA: TGTGCCAGCTCACCGGGACAGGGGGCAAGAGAGACCCAGTACTTC